The text below deals with one T cell receptor beta chain. This entry is derived from a study of regulatory T cells in long-lasting Graves disease. Stated time point: newly diagnosed GD, antithyroid drugs for less than 3 months. PBMC RNA served as the TCR library source. The patients were drawn from one endocrinology department in Xi'an, China. CDR1 and CDR2 (germline): SQVTM, ANQGSEA. The CDR3 runs to 13 residues. The trim removed 7 bases at V and 6 bases at J, leaving 8 bases unmatched. Library construction for TCR beta used iRepertoire HTBI primers and Arm-PCR of CDR3 regions. TCRdb re-derived calls from the multiplex PCR reads in MiXCR, one entry per CDR3 protein. The profile shows 450,000 to 600,000 distinct CDR3 sequences, roughly 14% of them singletons. These data also formed part of another study, on T cells in Graves' hyperthyroidism and ophthalmopathy. From that study: Uncontrolled infection, other autoimmune disease, pregnancy or lactation excluded patients.

This specimen consisted of peripheral blood mononuclear cells (PBMCs), obtained at new diagnosis, from a patient treated with antithyroid drugs. The clonotype comes from a man aged 25-45 years with Graves disease. The chain employs TRBV29-1 and TRBJ2-1, with 8 positions matching TRBD2. CDR3 amino acids: CSAVSGRANEQFF. In DNA form, the CDR3 reads TGCAGCGCTGTGAGCGGGAGAGCCAATGAGCAGTTCTTC.